This TCR beta chain is drawn from a study of shared clonotypes between healthy human individuals. Germline CDR1 SGHTA, CDR2 FQGNSA. The CDR3 is 12 residues long. The V gene lost 1 base and the J gene lost 3 bases, with 4 bases spanning the gap. Notes on the study in general: Inspection by rarefaction showed sorted-subset sequencing to be incomplete despite large depth.

An assay was performed, and its level was deep. Replicate PCRs for sorted subsets used approximately 190 ng DNA; this equaled tens of thousands of T cell genomes. Clones were read by immunoSEQ multiplex PCR, and TCRdb kept only the in-frame ones, dropping some. The table records 1.4 million to 1.5 million clones, more than 95% of them present only once. To note about this clone: Its antigen is as yet unknown. Other DNA sequences in this specimen translate into the identical CDR3.

The chain is built from TRBV7-2 and TRBJ2-7; D is unclear. Sequenced input: naive CD4+ T cells sorted from blood. Subset specified: CD45RA+ positively selected. The TCR was taken from a man aged 25-45 years in good health. CDR3 amino acids: CASSLVSYEQYF. In nucleotides, the CDR3 is TGTGCCAGCAGCTTAGTAAGCTACGAGCAGTACTTC.